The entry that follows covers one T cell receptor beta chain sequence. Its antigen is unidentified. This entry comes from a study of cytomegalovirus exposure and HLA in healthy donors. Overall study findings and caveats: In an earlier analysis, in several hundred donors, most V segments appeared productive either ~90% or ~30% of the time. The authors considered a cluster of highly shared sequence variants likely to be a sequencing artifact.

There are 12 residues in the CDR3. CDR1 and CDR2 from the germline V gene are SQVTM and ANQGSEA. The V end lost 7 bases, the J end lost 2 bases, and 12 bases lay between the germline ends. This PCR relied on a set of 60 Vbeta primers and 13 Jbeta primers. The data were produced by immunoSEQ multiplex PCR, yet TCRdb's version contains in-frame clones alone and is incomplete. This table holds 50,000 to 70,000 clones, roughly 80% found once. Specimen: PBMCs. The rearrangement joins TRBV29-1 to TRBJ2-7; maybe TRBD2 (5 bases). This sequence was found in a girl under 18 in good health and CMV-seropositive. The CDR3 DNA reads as TGCAGCGCAACGGGAAAAACCTACGAGCAGTACTTC. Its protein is CSATGKTYEQYF.